This TCR beta chain was profiled in a study of blood T cell repertoires in COVID-19. Individuals aged roughly 18 to 100 years were recruited from 24 US areas. CDR3 length: 14 amino acids. Per germline, CDR1 SGHNT and CDR2 YYREEE (reference sequence). Trimming took off 0 bases at V and 5 bases at J, with 11 bases between the two ends. Some clones are missing from TCRdb's copy, which holds only in-frame ones; the method was immunoSEQ multiplex PCR. The sample holds roughly 260,000 clones, 86% seen once. Sequenced input: PBMCs or T cells enriched from blood (not recorded which). The chain is built from TRBV5-4 and TRBJ2-5; D gene uncertain. This TCR was recovered from a woman in her late teens or twenties who had recovered from COVID-19. CDR3 region: CASSLVSPKETQYF. CDR3 nucleotides: TGTGCCAGCAGCTTGGTTTCTCCTAAGGAGACCCAGTACTTC.